One sample yielded the 11 T cell receptor beta chains listed below, sequenced in a study of blood T cell repertoires in COVID-19. The table came from immunoSEQ multiplex PCR; TCRdb's copy has only in-frame clones and leaves some out. The table lists 200,000 to 300,000 clones, more than 75% of them singletons. Sequences were obtained from peripheral blood. The receptors shown here come from a woman in her twenties or thirties who had recovered from COVID-19.

The chain carries TRBV5-6 and TRBJ2-3, with a possible D match to TRBD1 (6 bases). V lost 4 bases, J lost 0 bases, and 18 bases lay in between. This CDR3 region has 17 residues. CDR1 SGHDT and CDR2 YYEEEE come from the germline V gene. This chain's CDR3 is CASSPDSGRVSTDTQYF. In DNA form, the CDR3 reads TGTGCCAGCAGCCCGGACAGTGGACGAGTGAGCACAGATACGCAGTATTTT.

This chain uses TRBV14 with TRBJ2-7; no definite D call. This CDR3 comprises 14 residues. The V gene's germline CDR1 is SGHDN and CDR2 FVKESK. V lost 5 bases to trimming and J lost 2 bases, with 13 bases between them. The CDR3 DNA is TGTGCCAGCAGCAACCCCGGAGCAACCTACGAGCAGTACTTC. It codes for CASSNPGATYEQYF.

This sequence joins TRBV7-6 and TRBJ2-1, with D perhaps TRBD2 (7 bases). V was trimmed by 5 bases and J by 12 bases, leaving 20 bases between them. Germline V lookup: CDR1 SGHVS, CDR2 FNYEAQ. The CDR3 totals 14 residues. CDR3 amino acids: CASSLEGGGGRQFF. CDR3 nucleotide sequence: TGTGCCAGCAGCCTCGAGGGGGGCGGGGGAAGGCAGTTCTTC.

The chain uses TRBV5-6 and TRBJ1-4, with 9 bases aligning to TRBD1. The CDR3 length is 14 residues. The junction had 9 bases not matched to a gene; V was cut back by 8 bases and J by 7 bases. CDR1 and CDR2 from the germline V gene are SGHDT and YYEEEE. The DNA of the CDR3 is TGTGCCAGTGGAACAGGGGGCTTGGGTGAAAAACTGTTTTTT. Its translation is CASGTGGLGEKLFF.

The V and J genes are TRBV3-1 (or the pseudogene TRBV3-2) and TRBJ1-1; D is unclear. Between the trimmed V and J ends, which lost 6 bases and 7 bases, there was a span of 9 bases. CDR3 length equals 11 residues. The germline CDR1 and CDR2 sequences are LGHDT and YNNKEL (reference sequence). The CDR3 loop reads CASSLRHEAFF. CDR3 sequence (DNA): TGTGCCAGCAGTCTCAGACATGAAGCTTTCTTT.

J is TRBJ2-7 and V is TRBV5-4, with 10 bases aligning to TRBD2. The CDR3 runs to 14 residues. Trimming took 2 bases from V and 3 from J; bases not matched to a gene: 2. The germline gives CDR1 SGHNT, CDR2 YYREEE (reference sequence). The CDR3 reads CASSFTSGVYEQYF. The CDR3 DNA sequence: TGTGCCAGCAGCTTTACTAGCGGGGTCTACGAGCAGTACTTC.

CDR3 region: CASSRASSGGAYNEQFF. CDR3 nucleotide sequence: TGCGCCAGCAGCCGTGCATCGTCCGGGGGGGCCTACAATGAGCAGTTCTTC. V gene TRBV4-1 combines with J gene TRBJ2-1, with TRBD2 matching 8 bases. The germline gives CDR1 MGHRA, CDR2 YSYEKL. The CDR3 contains 17 residues. V lost 4 bases to trimming and J lost 2 bases; unmatched junction nucleotides: 10.

This chain joins TRBV4-1 and TRBJ1-6; 7 nucleotides agree with TRBD1. Germline trimming cut 3 bases from V and 8 bases from J; bases unmatched to any gene: 7. The germline V gene encodes CDR1 MGHRA and CDR2 YSYEKL. The CDR3 has 15 amino acids. The CDR3 spells CASSHVTGNDSPLHF. DNA for the CDR3: TGCGCCAGCAGCCACGTGACAGGGAATGATTCACCCCTCCACTTT.

This chain links TRBV19 with TRBJ2-3, with TRBD2 as a possible D gene (6 bases). V lost 4 bases, J lost 3 bases, and 14 bases lay in between. Germline values: CDR1 LNHDA, CDR2 SQIVND (reference sequence). This CDR3 comprises 15 residues. The CDR3 sequence is CASSKPGGPTDTQYF. Written as DNA, the CDR3 is TGTGCCAGTAGTAAGCCCGGGGGACCAACAGATACGCAGTATTTT.

Here the CDR3 reads CASRLGGMNTEAFF. In nucleotides, the CDR3 is TGTGCCAGCAGGTTAGGGGGGATGAACACTGAAGCTTTCTTT. The rearrangement links TRBV27 to TRBJ1-1; D perhaps matches TRBD1 (6 bases). The CDR3 is 14 residues long. V lost 6 bases and J lost 0, with 11 bases in between. Germline CDR1 MNHEY, CDR2 SMNVEV (reference sequence).

This clone was counted a few times. The chain uses TRBV24-1 and TRBJ2-1; D is unclear. The germline V gene encodes CDR1 KGHDR and CDR2 SFDVKD. The CDR3 covers 13 residues. Trimming removed 2 bases from V and 5 bases from J, with 6 bases in between. Here the CDR3 reads CATSDSPDNEQFF. As DNA, the CDR3 is TGTGCCACCAGTGATTCCCCGGACAATGAGCAGTTCTTC.